These 14 T cell receptor beta chains came from one sample sequenced in a study of T cell repertoires in cytomegalovirus infection. TCRdb reanalysed the reads using MiXCR and keeps one entry per CDR3 protein. The data show hundreds of thousands of distinct CDR3 sequences, about 33% seen once. These receptors are not linked to any known antigen. The material sequenced was cultured PBMCs, taken from culture after CMV antigen stimulation. Every receptor here comes from a human donor in good health (CMV status not recorded). Some clones in this sample may be carry-over from other donors' samples.

This chain joins TRBV4-1 and TRBJ1-3; perhaps TRBD1 as D (6 bases). Germline V lookup: CDR1 MGHRA, CDR2 YSYEKL. CDR3 size: 16 residues. The germline V and J ends were trimmed by 4 bases and 2 bases, with 15 bases remaining between them. CDR3 DNA sequence: TGCGCCAGCAGCCCTTACACAGGGCCAGCTGGAAACACCATATATTTT. This encodes CASSPYTGPAGNTIYF.

The chain uses TRBV7-9 and TRBJ1-2; tentatively, D is TRBD1 (6 bases). This CDR3 spans 12 amino acids. Germline V gives CDR1 SEHNR, CDR2 FQNEAQ (reference sequence). V lost 5 bases and J 5 bases, leaving 9 bases between the germline ends. The CDR3 nucleotides read TGTGCCAGCAGCCGGGACATATATGGCTACACCTTC. This codes for CASSRDIYGYTF.

V is TRBV27 and J is TRBJ1-6; D is ambiguous. Deletions cut 6 bases from V and 7 bases from J, with 13 bases between. This CDR3 spans 14 amino acids. CDR1 is MNHEY, CDR2 SMNVEV, per germline (reference sequence). The CDR3 sequence is CASRLRPWNSPLHF. CDR3 coding DNA: TGTGCCAGCAGACTCAGGCCCTGGAATTCACCCCTCCACTTT.

This clonotype was recorded a few times. This sequence joins TRBV20-1 and TRBJ2-1, with D unclear. CDR1 DFQATT and CDR2 SNEGSKA come from the germline V gene (reference sequence). Trimming took off 2 bases at V and 0 bases at J, with 17 bases between the two ends. This CDR3 contains 17 residues. The DNA of the CDR3 is TGCAGTGCTAGAAACCCCCATGCTCAAGGCTCCTACAATGAGCAGTTCTTC. Translating gives CSARNPHAQGSYNEQFF.

The gene calls are TRBV4-1 and TRBJ2-1, with 8 bases aligning to TRBD2. The germline V gene has CDR1 MGHRA and CDR2 YSYEKL. The CDR3 is made up of 17 amino acids. V trimming: 0 bases; J trimming: 2 bases; junction bases outside the gene matches: 6. The CDR3 spells CASSQDWFSGAYNEQFF. In DNA form, the CDR3 reads TGCGCCAGCAGCCAAGATTGGTTTAGCGGGGCCTACAATGAGCAGTTCTTC.

The chain links TRBV5-4 to TRBJ2-1; 11 bases match TRBD2. The CDR3 totals 16 residues. The junction had 10 bases not matched to a gene; V was cut back by 4 bases and J by 7 bases. Germline values: CDR1 SGHNT, CDR2 YYREEE (reference sequence). In nucleotides, the CDR3 is TGTGCCAGCAGCCAATTAACTAGCGGGAGAGGAAATGAGCAGTTCTTC. It encodes CASSQLTSGRGNEQFF.

The J gene is TRBJ2-7, the V gene TRBV6-8; 9 bases align to TRBD1. Trimming took 7 bases from V and 1 from J; bases not matched to a gene: 8. This CDR3 region has 15 residues. Germline lookup yields CDR1 MNHGY and CDR2 SAAAGT. CDR3 DNA sequence: TGTGCCAGCACCCTACTGGGACAGGGATCCTACGAGCAGTACTTC. This gives the protein CASTLLGQGSYEQYF.

The V call is TRBV5-1, the J call TRBJ2-3; 9 nucleotides agree with TRBD2. Germline values: CDR1 SGHRS, CDR2 YFSETQ. CDR3 length equals 16 residues. Trimming removed 0 bases from V and 3 bases from J; junction bases left unmatched: 5. Here the CDR3 reads CASSLEVAGDTDTQYF. CDR3 bases: TGCGCCAGCAGCTTGGAGGTAGCGGGAGATACAGATACGCAGTATTTT.

This clonotype was seen more than once but under ten times. The chain links TRBV20-1 to TRBJ2-3; 9 nucleotides match TRBD2. This CDR3 comprises 14 residues. V lost 5 bases and J lost 4; bases outside the gene matches: 7. Germline V gives CDR1 DFQATT, CDR2 SNEGSKA (reference sequence). The CDR3 sequence is CSAHSGSGADTQYF. CDR3 coding DNA: TGCAGTGCTCATAGCGGGAGCGGAGCAGATACGCAGTATTTT.

This clonotype has more than one count but fewer than ten. V gene TRBV19 combines with J gene TRBJ1-4, with TRBD1 identical over 8 bases. This CDR3 has 13 amino acids. Germline V gene data show CDR1 as LNHDA and CDR2 as SQIVND (reference sequence). The ends lost 7 bases at V and 8 bases at J; junction bases unmatched: 6. The CDR3 sequence is CASTFTGGEKLFF. DNA for the CDR3: TGTGCCAGTACATTTACAGGGGGAGAAAAACTGTTTTTT.

This clonotype was seen only a few times. J is TRBJ1-2 and V is TRBV7-2; the D gene is possibly TRBD1 (6 bases). There are 17 residues in the CDR3. Looked up from germline, CDR1 is SGHTA and CDR2 is FQGNSA. Trimming stripped 6 bases from V and 0 bases from J, with 20 bases between. CDR3 sequence reads: CASSWGALASPNYGYTF. The DNA of the CDR3 is TGTGCCAGCAGTTGGGGGGCCCTGGCGTCACCTAACTATGGCTACACCTTC.

The rearrangement links TRBV7-2 to TRBJ2-1; possible D gene TRBD2, 5 bases. V lost 6 bases, J lost 10 bases, and 13 bases lay in between. The CDR3 runs to 12 residues. Germline CDR1 SGHTA, CDR2 FQGNSA. CDR3 loop: CASRRTGREQFF. CDR3 DNA: TGTGCCAGCAGGCGGACTGGCCGCGAGCAGTTCTTC. The full variable domain, completed using reference TRBV7-2 and TRBJ2-1, is GAGVSQSPSNKVTEKGKDVELRCDPISGHTALYWYRQSLGQGLEFLIYFQGNSAPDKSGLPSDRFSAERTGGSVSTLTIQRTQQEDSAVYLCASRRTGREQFFGPGTRLTVL.

V is TRBV7-2 and J is TRBJ2-5; D might be TRBD2 (6 bases). Trimming left V 2 bases short and J 4 bases short, with 14 bases between. The CDR3 extends over 15 amino acids. Per germline, CDR1 SGHTA and CDR2 FQGNSA. The DNA of the CDR3 is TGTGCCAGCAGCTTACGGGAGAGGGATGCAGAGACCCAGTACTTC. Translation gives CASSLRERDAETQYF. Full variable domain (outside the CDR3, taken from reference TRBV7-2 and TRBJ2-5): GAGVSQSPSNKVTEKGKDVELRCDPISGHTALYWYRQSLGQGLEFLIYFQGNSAPDKSGLPSDRFSAERTGGSVSTLTIQRTQQEDSAVYLCASSLRERDAETQYFGPGTRLLVL.

This chain joins TRBV11-2 and TRBJ2-1; the D gene is possibly TRBD2 (6 bases). CDR1 and CDR2 (germline): SGHAT, FQNNGV. The CDR3 contains 14 residues. Between the trimmed V and J ends, which lost 5 bases and 8 bases, there was a span of 16 bases. The CDR3, as DNA: TGTGCCAGCAGCGCTCTGGACGGAGGGGATGAGCAGTTCTTC. Amino acids: CASSALDGGDEQFF. Combining the CDR3 with reference TRBV11-2 and TRBJ2-1 gives the whole variable domain EAGVAQSPRYKIIEKRQSVAFWCNPISGHATLYWYQQILGQGPKLLIQFQNNGVVDDSQLPKDRFSAERLKGVDSTLKIQPAKLEDSAVYLCASSALDGGDEQFFGPGTRLTVL.